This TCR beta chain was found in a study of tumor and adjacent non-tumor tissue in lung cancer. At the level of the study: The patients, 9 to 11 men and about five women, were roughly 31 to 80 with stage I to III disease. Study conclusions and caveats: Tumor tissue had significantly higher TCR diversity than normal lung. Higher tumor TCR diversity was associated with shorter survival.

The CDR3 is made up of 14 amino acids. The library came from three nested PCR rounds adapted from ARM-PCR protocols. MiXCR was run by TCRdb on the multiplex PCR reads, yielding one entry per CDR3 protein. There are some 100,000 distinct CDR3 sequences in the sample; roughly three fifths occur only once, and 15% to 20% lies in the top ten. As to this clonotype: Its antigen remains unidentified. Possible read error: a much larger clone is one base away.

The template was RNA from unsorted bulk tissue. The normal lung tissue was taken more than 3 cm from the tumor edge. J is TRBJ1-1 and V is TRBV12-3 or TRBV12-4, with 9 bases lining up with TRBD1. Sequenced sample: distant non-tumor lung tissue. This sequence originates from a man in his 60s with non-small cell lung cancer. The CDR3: CASSPTGGFTDAFF. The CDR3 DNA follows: TGTGCCAGCAGTCCAACAGGGGGCTTCACTGATGCTTTCTTT.